A selection of T cell receptor beta chains follows, all from one sample in a study of early T cells in non-severe SARS-CoV-2 infection. TCRdb reanalysed the 5' RACE reads using MiXCR and keeps one entry per CDR3 protein. The data hold approximately 39,000 distinct CDR3 sequences, with 8% to 10% observed a single time. The specimen sequenced was whole blood. These receptor sequences come from an adult who was a healthcare worker with PCR-confirmed SARS-CoV-2 infection or an uninfected control (not recorded which). CDR3s include the opening cysteine and the closing phenylalanine or tryptophan. D genes are given only for firm matches. Some rows have no size entry. The others give once, few or many, or a class for an expanded clone.

clone_size: many; v_call: TRBV29-1; j_call: TRBJ2-7; d_call: NA; cdr3_nt: TGCAGCGTTGGAATGACAGATCACGAGCAGTACTTC; cdr3_aa: CSVGMTDHEQYF
clone_size: many; v_call: TRBV6-6; j_call: TRBJ2-7; d_call: NA; cdr3_nt: TGTGCCAGCAGTTACTCGAGTATTGTGCAATCCCCCTTGAGATACGAGCAGTACTTC; cdr3_aa: CASSYSSIVQSPLRYEQYF
clone_size: many; v_call: TRBV20-1; j_call: TRBJ2-3; d_call: NA; cdr3_nt: TGCAGTGCTAGATATAGCGCTACGCAGTATTTT; cdr3_aa: CSARYSATQYF
clone_size: many; v_call: TRBV7-9; j_call: TRBJ1-5; d_call: NA; cdr3_nt: TGTGCCAGCAGCTTCAACAATCAGCCCCAGCATTTT; cdr3_aa: CASSFNNQPQHF
clone_size: few; v_call: TRBV4-1; j_call: TRBJ2-5; d_call: NA; cdr3_nt: TGCGCCAGCAGCTATTATGCCCTCCAAGAGACCCAGTACTTC; cdr3_aa: CASSYYALQETQYF
clone_size: many; v_call: TRBV7-2; j_call: TRBJ1-1; d_call: NA; cdr3_nt: TGTGCCAGCACCACAGGACCCCAGGACACTGAAGCTTTCTTT; cdr3_aa: CASTTGPQDTEAFF
clone_size: many; v_call: TRBV6-6; j_call: TRBJ2-7; d_call: NA; cdr3_nt: TGTGCCAGCAGTTACTCGGTCTACGAGCAGTACTTC; cdr3_aa: CASSYSVYEQYF
clone_size: many; v_call: TRBV2; j_call: TRBJ2-3; d_call: NA; cdr3_nt: TGTGCCAGCAACCAGAACACAGATACGCAGTATTTT; cdr3_aa: CASNQNTDTQYF
clone_size: many; v_call: TRBV27; j_call: TRBJ1-3; d_call: NA; cdr3_nt: TGTGCCAGCAGTTCGACCCTTGGAAACACCATATATTTT; cdr3_aa: CASSSTLGNTIYF
clone_size: few; v_call: TRBV6-5; j_call: TRBJ2-1; d_call: TRBD2; cdr3_nt: TGTGCCAGCAGTTTTGGCGGGGGGACCTTGGTGAGCTCCTACAATGAGCAGTTCTTC; cdr3_aa: CASSFGGGTLVSSYNEQFF
clone_size: NA; v_call: TRBV7-2; j_call: TRBJ2-3; d_call: NA; cdr3_nt: TGTGCCAGCAGCCGGGACTTAACAGATACGCAGTATTTT; cdr3_aa: CASSRDLTDTQYF
clone_size: few; v_call: TRBV29-1; j_call: TRBJ1-1; d_call: TRBD1; cdr3_nt: TGCAGCGTTTACAGGGGTGGCACTGAAGCTTTCTTT; cdr3_aa: CSVYRGGTEAFF
clone_size: many; v_call: TRBV19; j_call: TRBJ2-7; d_call: NA; cdr3_nt: TGTGCCAGTAGTACTGGGAGCTACGAGCAGTACTTC; cdr3_aa: CASSTGSYEQYF
clone_size: many; v_call: TRBV6-5; j_call: TRBJ2-3; d_call: NA; cdr3_nt: TGTGCCAGCAGTTACCGGCTTAGTTCAGATACGCAGTATTTT; cdr3_aa: CASSYRLSSDTQYF
clone_size: few; v_call: TRBV2; j_call: TRBJ2-3; d_call: NA; cdr3_nt: TGTGCCAGCAGTGGCGGGGCTAGCACAGATACGCAGTATTTT; cdr3_aa: CASSGGASTDTQYF
clone_size: few; v_call: TRBV18; j_call: TRBJ1-6; d_call: NA; cdr3_nt: TGTGCCAGCTCACCATCCTTTGGGGACTTAATGTCACCCCTCCACTTT; cdr3_aa: CASSPSFGDLMSPLHF
clone_size: many; v_call: TRBV12-3/TRBV12-4; j_call: TRBJ2-4; d_call: NA; cdr3_nt: TGTGCCAGCAGTCAATTTAGAGAGTTAGCCAAAAACATTCAGTACTTC; cdr3_aa: CASSQFRELAKNIQYF
clone_size: many; v_call: TRBV13; j_call: TRBJ2-5; d_call: NA; cdr3_nt: TGTGCCAGCAGCTTAGGACAGTTCCCCCAGACCCAGTACTTC; cdr3_aa: CASSLGQFPQTQYF
clone_size: many; v_call: TRBV10-3; j_call: TRBJ2-5; d_call: TRBD1; cdr3_nt: TGTGCCATCAGTGCGGACAGGGAGACCCAGTACTTC; cdr3_aa: CAISADRETQYF
clone_size: few; v_call: TRBV29-1; j_call: TRBJ2-6; d_call: NA; cdr3_nt: TGCAGCGCTGCACCCTCCAGTGGTGGGGCCAACGTCCTGACTTTC; cdr3_aa: CSAAPSSGGANVLTF
clone_size: many; v_call: TRBV11-2; j_call: TRBJ1-1; d_call: NA; cdr3_nt: TGTGCCAGCAGCGCGACAGTCTACACTGAAGCTTTCTTT; cdr3_aa: CASSATVYTEAFF
clone_size: NA; v_call: TRBV12-3/TRBV12-4; j_call: TRBJ1-1; d_call: NA; cdr3_nt: TGTGCCAGCAGTCCTCGGGCAGGGAGGAACACTGAAGCTTTCTTT; cdr3_aa: CASSPRAGRNTEAFF
clone_size: many; v_call: TRBV10-3; j_call: TRBJ1-1; d_call: NA; cdr3_nt: TGTGCCATCAGTGAAAGGACTGATGAAGCTTTCTTT; cdr3_aa: CAISERTDEAFF
clone_size: many; v_call: TRBV25-1; j_call: TRBJ1-2; d_call: NA; cdr3_nt: TGTGCCAGCAGTGATAGAGCCAACTATGGCTACACCTTC; cdr3_aa: CASSDRANYGYTF
clone_size: NA; v_call: TRBV29-1; j_call: TRBJ2-1; d_call: NA; cdr3_nt: TGCAGCGTTGAAGATGGGCGGGTCTCCTACAATGAGCAGTTCTTC; cdr3_aa: CSVEDGRVSYNEQFF
clone_size: NA; v_call: TRBV7-9; j_call: TRBJ2-5; d_call: NA; cdr3_nt: TGTGCCAGCCAGGGACAAGAGACCCAGTACTTC; cdr3_aa: CASQGQETQYF
clone_size: NA; v_call: TRBV30; j_call: TRBJ1-1; d_call: NA; cdr3_nt: TGTGCCTGGAGTCCGGGAAACACTGAAGCTTTCTTT; cdr3_aa: CAWSPGNTEAFF
clone_size: many; v_call: TRBV7-6; j_call: TRBJ2-5; d_call: TRBD2; cdr3_nt: TGTGCCAGCAGCCGAGGGACTAGCGGGGGGAACCAAGAGACCCAGTACTTC; cdr3_aa: CASSRGTSGGNQETQYF
clone_size: many; v_call: TRBV3-1; j_call: TRBJ2-6; d_call: NA; cdr3_nt: TGTGCCAGCAGCCAGGGGGGCGTAGGATCTGGGGCCAACGTCCTGACTTTC; cdr3_aa: CASSQGGVGSGANVLTF
clone_size: NA; v_call: TRBV27; j_call: TRBJ2-7; d_call: NA; cdr3_nt: TGTGCCAGCAGTTTCAGTGGGCAGGCCTACGAGCAGTACTTC; cdr3_aa: CASSFSGQAYEQYF
clone_size: few; v_call: TRBV3-1; j_call: TRBJ1-1; d_call: NA; cdr3_nt: TGTGCCAGCAGCCAACGGGGTCCCCCTGAAGCTTTCTTT; cdr3_aa: CASSQRGPPEAFF
clone_size: many; v_call: TRBV29-1; j_call: TRBJ1-2; d_call: NA; cdr3_nt: TGCAGCGCTTGGTATAGGCCGGGCGGCTACACCTTC; cdr3_aa: CSAWYRPGGYTF